This TCR beta chain was identified during a study of blood T cell repertoires in COVID-19 (dated by TCRdb to the early 2020s). Concerning the study at large: The collaborator samples originated in the United States, Italy and Spain and spanned the acute and convalescent phases of COVID-19. A de-identified subject ID, COVID-19 status, age in years and sex were almost always included in the sample metadata. Subjects who had been exposed to COVID-19, were actively infected with it, or had recovered from it provided the deeply sampled blood TCRbeta repertoires that made up the dataset. A freely available public database, intended as a resource for researchers studying the immune response to SARS-CoV-2, is where the repertoires were released. The prospective study material was composed of cDNA or gDNA derived from T cells, B-cell-depleted T cells, or PBMCs. The samples were drawn from the first 160 participants of the ongoing ImmuneRACE study and from roughly 1,300 subjects provided by 6 global collaborators. HLA class I and class II types, where available, came from metadata supplied by the sample provider rather than from assay-based typing. Findings and caveats that apply to the study as a whole: The quantity of clinical and demographic metadata differed by source and by participant and was supplied without curation.

The CDR3 covers 13 residues, taking in both the cysteine and the phenylalanine. Only the CDR3 portion is preserved as DNA: 39 bases, with reading frame beginning at the first base. The V end loses 4 bases and the J end loses 3 bases, and a stretch of 10 bases separates them. As to this clone: Its target antigen remains unknown. The input lacks base qualities; no much larger clone sits a single base away.

Each collaborating institution followed its own protocols to collect whole blood in K2EDTA tubes. Collaborator samples were shipped for TCRbeta analysis as frozen whole blood, isolated PBMCs, or DNA extracted from either sample type. TCRbeta CDR3 regions were amplified from genomic DNA using the immunoSEQ Assay, a bias-controlled multiplex PCR. Per the source publication's procedure: Within the assay, amplification of reference gene primers was used to estimate how many nucleated cells each sample contained. To quantify the absolute abundance of each unique TCRbeta CDR3 rearrangement, sequence reads were collapsed and filtered. For each sample, productive Simpson clonality was calculated as the square root of Simpson's diversity index over productive rearrangements. Drawn from immuneACCESS, this table holds only the in-frame rearrangements with V and J called that TCRdb kept. Clones are partly lost; checked studies trace under half to an unresolved V gene and leave the rest unexplained. The DNA gave D and trimming, while V, J and clone size come from that table. Present in this sample are about 240,000 clones, about 83% of which were seen just once. The ten largest clones take up approximately 5.7% of the sample.

The chain is encoded by TRBV23-1 joined to TRBJ2-7; the D gene is perhaps TRBD2, on 5 matching bases. TRBV23-1 qualifies as an ORF whose function is uncertain. The receptor's source is a human donor in a cohort sampled during active COVID-19. What was sequenced was peripheral blood. The CDR3 is CASSRRRSYEQYF. The DNA sequence reads TGCGCCAGCAGTCGGAGGAGGAGCTACGAGCAGTACTTC.